These T cell receptor beta chains were read from a single sample in a study of blood T cell repertoires in COVID-19. Only in-frame clones appear in the TCRdb table, and some are missing; sequencing was by immunoSEQ multiplex PCR. The data contain about 200,000 clones, roughly 86% of them singletons. The sample consisted of PBMCs or T cells enriched from blood (not recorded which). The receptors derive from a woman aged 25 to 39 with acute COVID-19. Both conserved end residues are part of each CDR3. D genes are given only for firm matches. Clone size is shown for a subset of rows, as once, few, many or a class of expanded clone.

d_call: TRBD1; v_call: TRBV5-1; clone_size: NA; j_call: TRBJ1-5; cdr3_nt: TGCGCCAGCAGCTTGGCCGGGACAGGGATTGGGCAGCCCCAGCATTTT; cdr3_aa: CASSLAGTGIGQPQHF
d_call: TRBD1; v_call: TRBV2; clone_size: many; j_call: TRBJ1-1; cdr3_nt: TGTGCCAGCAAGGGGGGACAGATGAACACTGAAGCTTTCTTT; cdr3_aa: CASKGGQMNTEAFF
d_call: NA; v_call: TRBV7-6; clone_size: NA; j_call: TRBJ2-7; cdr3_nt: TGTGCCAGCAGCTTATCTACGACTCCGTCCTACGAGCAGTACTTC; cdr3_aa: CASSLSTTPSYEQYF
d_call: NA; v_call: TRBV24-1; clone_size: NA; j_call: TRBJ2-2; cdr3_nt: TGTGCCACCAGTAAGTCGCAGTTTAACACCGGGGAGCTGTTTTTT; cdr3_aa: CATSKSQFNTGELFF
d_call: NA; v_call: TRBV27; clone_size: few; j_call: TRBJ1-5; cdr3_nt: TGTGCCAGCAGTCCTGCCGGGGGGAGGTTGAGCAATCAGCCCCAGCATTTT; cdr3_aa: CASSPAGGRLSNQPQHF
d_call: TRBD1; v_call: TRBV13; clone_size: NA; j_call: TRBJ1-3; cdr3_nt: TGTGCCAGCAGCGCCCGACCCGGGACAGGCTCCTCGGCAAACACCATATATTTT; cdr3_aa: CASSARPGTGSSANTIYF
d_call: TRBD1; v_call: TRBV30; clone_size: NA; j_call: TRBJ1-3; cdr3_nt: TGTGCCTGGCAGACAGGGGGCTCTGGAAACACCATATATTTT; cdr3_aa: CAWQTGGSGNTIYF
d_call: TRBD1; v_call: TRBV4-1; clone_size: NA; j_call: TRBJ1-4; cdr3_nt: TGCGCCAGCAGCCGGGACAGGCTGAATGAAAAACTGTTTTTT; cdr3_aa: CASSRDRLNEKLFF
d_call: NA; v_call: TRBV19; clone_size: NA; j_call: TRBJ1-6; cdr3_nt: TGTGCCGTTAGCCCAGCCCTTGATTCACCCCTCCACTTT; cdr3_aa: CAVSPALDSPLHF
d_call: NA; v_call: TRBV4-3; clone_size: NA; j_call: TRBJ1-1; cdr3_nt: TGCGCCAGCCGAGGGCCAGGTACTGAAGCTTTCTTT; cdr3_aa: CASRGPGTEAFF
d_call: NA; v_call: TRBV25-1; clone_size: NA; j_call: TRBJ2-5; cdr3_nt: TGTGCCAGCAGTGAATTCGCAGGAGAGACCCAGTACTTC; cdr3_aa: CASSEFAGETQYF
d_call: TRBD2; v_call: TRBV9; clone_size: NA; j_call: TRBJ2-1; cdr3_nt: TGTGCCAGCAGCGCCCCGTCCCTAGCGGCCCTAGGTAATGAGCAGTTCTTC; cdr3_aa: CASSAPSLAALGNEQFF
d_call: TRBD2; v_call: TRBV19; clone_size: NA; j_call: TRBJ2-7; cdr3_nt: TGTGCCAGCCAGTCGCAGCGGGGGGCGGACTACGAGCAGTACTTC; cdr3_aa: CASQSQRGADYEQYF
d_call: TRBD2; v_call: TRBV5-5; clone_size: NA; j_call: TRBJ2-4; cdr3_nt: TGTGCCAGCAGCCTGGGACTAGCGGGGGGCCGGGCCAAAAACATTCAGTACTTC; cdr3_aa: CASSLGLAGGRAKNIQYF
d_call: NA; v_call: TRBV15; clone_size: NA; j_call: TRBJ1-2; cdr3_nt: TGTGCCACCAGCAGAGCAGGGAACTATGGCTACACCTTC; cdr3_aa: CATSRAGNYGYTF
d_call: NA; v_call: TRBV2; clone_size: once; j_call: TRBJ2-7; cdr3_nt: TGTGCCAGCAGCGTCCAGGGATTATTTTCCTACGAGCAGTACTTC; cdr3_aa: CASSVQGLFSYEQYF